The 11 T cell receptor beta chains presented below share a single source sample, sequenced in a study of T-cell reconstitution after alpha-beta-depleted transplantation in children. Using unique molecular identifiers, the investigators prepared the TCRbeta library. TCRdb reprocessed the PCR reads via MiXCR and lists one record per CDR3 protein. The sample has 100,000 or so distinct CDR3 sequences; 23% are singletons. The sample consisted of PBMCs, taken before TCRalphabeta/CD19-depleted stem cell transplant. These receptors all come from a boy between 2 and 10 years old with acute lymphoblastic leukemia, due to receive a stem cell transplant.

The V gene is TRBV11-1, the J gene TRBJ2-1, with 10 positions matching TRBD2. The CDR3 runs 18 residues. CDR1 SGHAT and CDR2 FQDESV come from the germline V gene (reference sequence). V shed 5 bases and J 0 bases; nucleotides not matched to a gene: 10. CDR3 nucleotides: TGTGCCAGCAGCCGGACTAGCGGAGGGGTAGGCTCCTACAATGAGCAGTTCTTC. Encoded protein: CASSRTSGGVGSYNEQFF.

The chain recombines TRBV11-2 with TRBJ2-4; possible D gene TRBD1, 6 bases. V was pared by 2 bases and J by 12 bases, with 17 bases between. Looked up from germline, CDR1 is SGHAT and CDR2 is FQNNGV. The CDR3 loop spans 14 amino acids. The CDR3 region is CASSLSQGPSRQYF. In DNA, the CDR3 is TGTGCCAGCAGCTTATCACAGGGACCTTCTCGTCAGTACTTC.

The genes are TRBV6-1 and TRBJ1-5; D gene uncertain. From germline, CDR1 is MNHNS and CDR2 SASEGT. V dropped 3 bases and J dropped 0 bases, with 15 bases sitting between them. There are 17 residues in the CDR3. CDR3: CASSDWKRSNSNQPQHF. CDR3 DNA: TGTGCCAGCAGTGATTGGAAAAGGAGCAATAGCAATCAGCCCCAGCATTTT.

The sample holds one count of this clonotype. This CDR3 reads CASSYGTERGYTF. CDR3 bases: TGTGCCAGCAGCTATGGGACCGAGAGGGGCTACACCTTC. The chain joins TRBV5-6 to TRBJ1-2, with D possibly being TRBD1 (5 bases). V gave up 3 bases and J gave up 8 bases, with 14 bases separating them. CDR1 and CDR2 from the germline V gene are SGHDT and YYEEEE. The CDR3 spans 13 residues.

The genes are TRBV7-9 and TRBJ2-2; the match to TRBD2 covers 8 bases. CDR1 SEHNR and CDR2 FQNEAQ come from the germline V gene (reference sequence). CDR3 length: 16 residues. V lost 2 bases to trimming and J lost 4 bases; unmatched junction nucleotides: 6. The CDR3: CASSLLLGGGTGELFF. The CDR3 DNA sequence: TGTGCCAGCAGCTTACTCCTCGGGGGGGGCACCGGGGAGCTGTTTTTT.

The J gene is TRBJ1-1, the V gene TRBV28; possible D gene TRBD1, 5 bases. V was clipped by 4 bases and J by 1 base, with 10 bases between them. The CDR3 has 14 residues. Germline V gives CDR1 MDHEN, CDR2 SYDVKM. The CDR3 loop is CASSSDMGNTEAFF. The CDR3 nucleotides are TGTGCCAGCAGTTCGGACATGGGGAACACTGAAGCTTTCTTT.

Concerning this clonotype itself: A clone one base away is much larger, so this may be a read error. CDR3 region: CASSEAPFTDAQYF. The CDR3, as DNA: TGTGCCAGCAGTGAAGCCCCTTTCACAGATGCGCAGTATTTT. J is TRBJ2-3 and V is TRBV2, with D unresolved. The CDR3 spans 14 residues. Germline values: CDR1 SNHLY, CDR2 FYNNEI.

In its sample, this clonotype was seen a few times. V usage is TRBV13 and J usage is TRBJ1-2; D not resolved. Per the germline V gene, CDR1 is PRHDT and CDR2 is FYEKMQ (reference sequence). The CDR3 spans 14 residues. Trimming cost V 2 bases and J 4 bases, with 11 bases left between them. The CDR3 sequence: CASSLLSTSYGYTF. DNA of the CDR3: TGTGCCAGCAGCTTACTCAGTACTTCCTATGGCTACACCTTC.

This clonotype was recorded a few times. CDR3 sequence (DNA): TGCAGTGCCCAAGAGGGGGCATGGGACGAGCAGTACTTC. It is translated as CSAQEGAWDEQYF. The J gene is TRBJ2-7, the V gene TRBV20-1; TRBD1 matches 7 bases. V lost 6 bases and J lost 5; bases outside the gene matches: 10. CDR1 is DFQATT, CDR2 SNEGSKA, per germline (reference sequence). The CDR3 extends over 13 amino acids.

The chain is built from TRBV11-2 and TRBJ2-6; D remains unclear. Per the germline V gene, CDR1 is SGHAT and CDR2 is FQNNGV. The CDR3 has 18 residues. The ends were cut back, 2 bases at V and 0 bases at J, with 14 bases in the middle. DNA of the CDR3: TGTGCCAGCAGCTTAAAAGTTGTCAGTCCCTCTGGGGCCAACGTCCTGACTTTC. This sequence encodes CASSLKVVSPSGANVLTF.

This clonotype was seen a few times. The chain uses TRBV12-3 or TRBV12-4 and TRBJ2-1; D may be TRBD2 (5 bases). The CDR3 covers 14 residues. V was clipped by 1 base and J by 3 bases, with 7 bases between them. The CDR3 DNA reads as TGTGCCAGCAGTTTAGAGCGGAGCTACAATGAGCAGTTCTTC. It is translated as CASSLERSYNEQFF.